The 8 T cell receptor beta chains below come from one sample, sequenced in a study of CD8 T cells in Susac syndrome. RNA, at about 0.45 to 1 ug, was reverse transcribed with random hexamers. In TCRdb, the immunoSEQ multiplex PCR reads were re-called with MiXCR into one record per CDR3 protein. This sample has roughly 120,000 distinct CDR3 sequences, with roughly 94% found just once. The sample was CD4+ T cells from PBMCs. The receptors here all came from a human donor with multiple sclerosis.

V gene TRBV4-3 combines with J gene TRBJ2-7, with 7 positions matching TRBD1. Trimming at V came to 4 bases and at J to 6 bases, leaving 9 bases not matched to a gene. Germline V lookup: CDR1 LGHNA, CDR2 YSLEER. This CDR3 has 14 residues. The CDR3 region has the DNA TGCGCCAGCAGCCTATACAAAGGGGGCGGCGAGCAGTACTTC. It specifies CASSLYKGGGEQYF.

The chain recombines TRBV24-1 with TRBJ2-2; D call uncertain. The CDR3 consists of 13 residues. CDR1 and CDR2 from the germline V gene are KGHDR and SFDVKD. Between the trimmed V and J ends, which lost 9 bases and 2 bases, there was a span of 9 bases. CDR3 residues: CATDPNNTGELFF. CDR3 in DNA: TGTGCCACCGACCCAAACAACACCGGGGAGCTGTTTTTT.

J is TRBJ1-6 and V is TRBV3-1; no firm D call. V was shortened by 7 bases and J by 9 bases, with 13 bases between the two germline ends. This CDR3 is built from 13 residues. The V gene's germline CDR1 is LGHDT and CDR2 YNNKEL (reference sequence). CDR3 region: CASTRPRGSPLHF. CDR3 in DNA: TGTGCCAGCACCCGGCCTCGGGGTTCACCCCTCCACTTT.

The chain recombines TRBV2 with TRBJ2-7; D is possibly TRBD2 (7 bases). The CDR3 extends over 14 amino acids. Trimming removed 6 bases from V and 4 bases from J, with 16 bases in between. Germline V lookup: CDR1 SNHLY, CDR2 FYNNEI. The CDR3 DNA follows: TGTGCCAGCAGCCGACGCGGGGGCGCTTACGAGCAGTACTTC. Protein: CASSRRGGAYEQYF.

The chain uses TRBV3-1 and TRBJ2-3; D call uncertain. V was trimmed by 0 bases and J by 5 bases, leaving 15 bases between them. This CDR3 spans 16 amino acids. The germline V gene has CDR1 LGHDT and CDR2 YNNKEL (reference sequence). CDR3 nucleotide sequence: TGTGCCAGCAGCCAAGAGACGGCCGGTTGGAGAGATACGCAGTATTTT. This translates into CASSQETAGWRDTQYF.

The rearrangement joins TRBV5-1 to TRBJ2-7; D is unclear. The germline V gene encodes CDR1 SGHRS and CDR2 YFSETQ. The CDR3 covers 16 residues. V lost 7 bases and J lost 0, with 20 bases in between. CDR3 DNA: TGCGCCAGCTCTAATGGGCTGAGACCGAGCTCCTACGAGCAGTACTTC. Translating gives CASSNGLRPSSYEQYF.

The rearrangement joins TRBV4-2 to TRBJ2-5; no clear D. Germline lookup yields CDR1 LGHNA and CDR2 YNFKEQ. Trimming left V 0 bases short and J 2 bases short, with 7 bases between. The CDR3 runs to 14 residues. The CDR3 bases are TGTGCCAGCAGCCAAGATGTGGGACAAGAGACCCAGTACTTC. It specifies CASSQDVGQETQYF.

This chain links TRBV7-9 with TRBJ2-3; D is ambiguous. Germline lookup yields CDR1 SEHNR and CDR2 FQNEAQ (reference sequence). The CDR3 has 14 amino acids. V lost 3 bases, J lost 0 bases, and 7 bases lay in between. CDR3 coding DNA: TGTGCCAGCAGCTTTCTGCCTAGCACAGATACGCAGTATTTT. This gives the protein CASSFLPSTDTQYF.